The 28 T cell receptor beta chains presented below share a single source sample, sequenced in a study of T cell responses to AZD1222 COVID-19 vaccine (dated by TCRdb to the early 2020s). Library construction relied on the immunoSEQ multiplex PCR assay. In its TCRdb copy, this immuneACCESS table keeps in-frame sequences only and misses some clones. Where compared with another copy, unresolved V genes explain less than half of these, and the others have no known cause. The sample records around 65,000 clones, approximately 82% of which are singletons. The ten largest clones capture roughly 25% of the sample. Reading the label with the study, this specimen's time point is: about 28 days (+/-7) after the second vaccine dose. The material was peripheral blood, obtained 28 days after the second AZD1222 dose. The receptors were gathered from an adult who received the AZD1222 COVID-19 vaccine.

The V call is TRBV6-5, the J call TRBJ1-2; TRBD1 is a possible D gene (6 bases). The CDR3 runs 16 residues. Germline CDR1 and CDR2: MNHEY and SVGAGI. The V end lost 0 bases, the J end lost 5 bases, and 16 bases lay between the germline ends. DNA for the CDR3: TGTGCCAGCAGTTACTCGAATCTAGGGGGGGGATATGGCTACACCTTC. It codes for CASSYSNLGGGYGYTF.

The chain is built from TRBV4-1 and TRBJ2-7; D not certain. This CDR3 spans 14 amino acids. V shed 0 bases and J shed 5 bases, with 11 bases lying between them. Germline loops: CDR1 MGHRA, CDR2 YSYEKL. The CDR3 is CASSQDTVGNEQYF. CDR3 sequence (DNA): TGCGCCAGCAGCCAAGATACCGTGGGAAACGAGCAGTACTTC.

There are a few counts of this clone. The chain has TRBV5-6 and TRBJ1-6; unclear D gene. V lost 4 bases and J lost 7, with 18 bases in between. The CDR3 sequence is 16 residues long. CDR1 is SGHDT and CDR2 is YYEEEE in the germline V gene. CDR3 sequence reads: CASSESLGIGNSPLHF. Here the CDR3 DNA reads TGTGCCAGCAGCGAGAGTCTGGGAATCGGAAATTCACCCCTCCACTTT.

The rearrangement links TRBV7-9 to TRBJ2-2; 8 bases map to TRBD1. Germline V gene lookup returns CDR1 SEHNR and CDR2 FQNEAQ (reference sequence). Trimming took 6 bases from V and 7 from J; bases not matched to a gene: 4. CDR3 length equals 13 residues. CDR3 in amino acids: CASRPTGDGELFF. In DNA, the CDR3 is TGTGCCAGCAGACCGACAGGGGACGGGGAGCTGTTTTTT.

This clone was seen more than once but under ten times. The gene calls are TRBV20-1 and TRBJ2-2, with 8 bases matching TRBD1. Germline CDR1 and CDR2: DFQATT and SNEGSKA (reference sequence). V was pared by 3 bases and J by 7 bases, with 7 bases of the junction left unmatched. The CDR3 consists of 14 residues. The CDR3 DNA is TGCAGTGCTAGTCGGACAGGGATTTTCGGGGAGCTGTTTTTT. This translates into CSASRTGIFGELFF.

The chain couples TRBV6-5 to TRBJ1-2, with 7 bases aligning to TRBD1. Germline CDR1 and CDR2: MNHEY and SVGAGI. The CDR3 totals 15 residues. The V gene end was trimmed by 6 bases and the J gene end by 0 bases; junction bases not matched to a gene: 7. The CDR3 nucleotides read TGTGCCAGCAGCTCCCCGGGACAGACTAACTATGGCTACACCTTC. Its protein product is CASSSPGQTNYGYTF.

CDR3 sequence reads: CASRLGSRGQFF. CDR3 DNA: TGTGCAAGTCGCTTAGGGAGTCGGGGTCAGTTCTTC. This chain uses TRBV12-2 with TRBJ2-1; TRBD2 is the table's D call, not checked against the DNA. TRBV12-2 is described as a pseudogene. CDR3 length: 12 residues.

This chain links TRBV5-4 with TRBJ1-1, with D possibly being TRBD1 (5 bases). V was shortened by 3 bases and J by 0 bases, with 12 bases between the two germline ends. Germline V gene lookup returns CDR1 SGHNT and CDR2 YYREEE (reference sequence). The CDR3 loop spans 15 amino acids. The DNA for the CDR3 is TGTGCCAGCAGCTCCCCCGGGACCCTGAACACTGAAGCTTTCTTT. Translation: CASSSPGTLNTEAFF.

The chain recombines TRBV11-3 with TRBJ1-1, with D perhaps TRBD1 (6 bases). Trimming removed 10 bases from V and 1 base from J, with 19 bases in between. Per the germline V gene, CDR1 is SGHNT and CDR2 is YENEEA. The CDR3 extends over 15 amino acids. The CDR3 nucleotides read TGTGCCACCCAGCTTACCACAGGGACGAACACTGAAGCTTTCTTT. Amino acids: CATQLTTGTNTEAFF.

The CDR3 reads CSATRANEQFF. In DNA form, the CDR3 reads TGCAGTGCGACAAGGGCAAATGAGCAGTTCTTC. This chain joins TRBV20-1 and TRBJ2-1; no reliable D call. This CDR3 region has 11 residues. CDR1 is DFQATT, CDR2 SNEGSKA, per germline (reference sequence). The V and J ends lost 6 bases and 7 bases respectively, with 10 bases between them.

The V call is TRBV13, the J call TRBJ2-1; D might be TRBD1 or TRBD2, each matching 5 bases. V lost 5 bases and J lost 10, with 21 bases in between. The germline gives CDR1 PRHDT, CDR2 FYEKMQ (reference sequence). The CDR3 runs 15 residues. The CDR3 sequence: CASSPQTRGEWEQFF. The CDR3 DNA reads TGTGCCAGCAGCCCCCAAACTCGAGGGGAATGGGAGCAGTTCTTC.

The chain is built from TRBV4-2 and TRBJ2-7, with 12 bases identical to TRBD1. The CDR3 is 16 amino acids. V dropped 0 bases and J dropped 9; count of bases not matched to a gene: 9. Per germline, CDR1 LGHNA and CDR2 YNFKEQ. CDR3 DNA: TGTGCCAGCAGCCAAGATCGGGGGGGACAGGGGGCAAGGCAGTACTTC. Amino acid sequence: CASSQDRGGQGARQYF.

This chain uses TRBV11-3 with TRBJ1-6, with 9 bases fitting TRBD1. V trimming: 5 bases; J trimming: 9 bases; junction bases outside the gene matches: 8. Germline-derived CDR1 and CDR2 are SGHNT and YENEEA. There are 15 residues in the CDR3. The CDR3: CASSNPTGGGSPLHF. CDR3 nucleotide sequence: TGTGCCAGCAGCAACCCGACAGGGGGTGGTTCACCCCTCCACTTT.

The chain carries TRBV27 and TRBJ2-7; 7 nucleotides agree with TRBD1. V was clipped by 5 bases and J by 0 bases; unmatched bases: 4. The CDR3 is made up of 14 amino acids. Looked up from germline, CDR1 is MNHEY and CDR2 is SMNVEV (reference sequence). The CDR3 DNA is TGTGCCAGCAGTAAGGACAGGAACTCCTACGAGCAGTACTTC. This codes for CASSKDRNSYEQYF.

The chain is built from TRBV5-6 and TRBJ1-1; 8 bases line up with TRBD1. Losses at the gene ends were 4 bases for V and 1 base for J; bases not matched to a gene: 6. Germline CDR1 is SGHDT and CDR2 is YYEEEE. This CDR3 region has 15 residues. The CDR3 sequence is CASSKWTGPNTEAFF. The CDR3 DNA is TGTGCCAGCAGCAAATGGACAGGGCCGAACACTGAAGCTTTCTTT.

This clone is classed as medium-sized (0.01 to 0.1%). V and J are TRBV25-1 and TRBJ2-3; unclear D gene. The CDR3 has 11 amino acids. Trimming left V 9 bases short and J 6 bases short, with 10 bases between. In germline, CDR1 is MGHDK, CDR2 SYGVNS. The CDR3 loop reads CASTFGDTQYF. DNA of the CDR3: TGTGCCAGTACTTTTGGGGATACGCAGTATTTT.

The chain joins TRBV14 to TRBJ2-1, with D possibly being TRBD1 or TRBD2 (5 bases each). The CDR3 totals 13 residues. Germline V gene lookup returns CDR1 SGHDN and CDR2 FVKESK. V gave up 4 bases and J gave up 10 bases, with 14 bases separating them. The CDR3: CASSRGWVREQFF. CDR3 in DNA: TGTGCCAGCAGCCGGGGGTGGGTGAGAGAGCAGTTCTTC.

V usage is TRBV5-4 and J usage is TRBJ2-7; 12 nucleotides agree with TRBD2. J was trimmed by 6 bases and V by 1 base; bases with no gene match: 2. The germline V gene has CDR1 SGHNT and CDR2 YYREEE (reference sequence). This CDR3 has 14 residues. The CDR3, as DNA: TGTGCCAGCAGCTTGTCTAGCGGGAGGGCCGAGCAGTACTTC. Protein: CASSLSSGRAEQYF. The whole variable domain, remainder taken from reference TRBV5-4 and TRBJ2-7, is ETGVTQSPTHLIKTRGQQVTLRCSSQSGHNTVSWYQQALGQGPQFIFQYYREEENGRGNFPPRFSGLQFPNYSSELNVNALELDDSALYLCASSLSSGRAEQYFGPGTRLTVT.

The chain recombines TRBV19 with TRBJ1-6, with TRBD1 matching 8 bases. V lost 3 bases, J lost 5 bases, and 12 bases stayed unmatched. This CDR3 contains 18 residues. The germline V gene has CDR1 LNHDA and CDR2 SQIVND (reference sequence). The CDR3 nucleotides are TGTGCCAGTAGTATTCCATCCTCAGGGGGCCGGAATAATTCACCCCTCCACTTT. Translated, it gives CASSIPSSGGRNNSPLHF.

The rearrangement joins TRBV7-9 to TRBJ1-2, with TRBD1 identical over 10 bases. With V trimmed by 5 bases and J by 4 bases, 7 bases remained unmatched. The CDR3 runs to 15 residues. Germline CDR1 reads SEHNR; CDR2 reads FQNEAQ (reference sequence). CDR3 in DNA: TGTGCCAGCAGCCGACAGGGGGCTCGCAGCTATGGCTACACCTTC. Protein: CASSRQGARSYGYTF.

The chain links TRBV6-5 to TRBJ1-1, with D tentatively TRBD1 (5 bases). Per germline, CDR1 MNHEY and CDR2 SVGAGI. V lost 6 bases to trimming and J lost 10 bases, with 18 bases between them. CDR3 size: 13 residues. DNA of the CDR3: TGTGCCAGCAGCCCAACACTCCAGGGAGTAGCTTTCTTT. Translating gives CASSPTLQGVAFF.

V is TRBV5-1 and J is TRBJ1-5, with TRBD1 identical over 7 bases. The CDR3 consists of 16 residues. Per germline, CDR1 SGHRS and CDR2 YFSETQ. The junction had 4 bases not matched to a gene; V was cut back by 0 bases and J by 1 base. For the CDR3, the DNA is TGCGCCAGCAGCTTGGGAGGGGGCGCGAGCAATCAGCCCCAGCATTTT. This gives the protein CASSLGGGASNQPQHF.

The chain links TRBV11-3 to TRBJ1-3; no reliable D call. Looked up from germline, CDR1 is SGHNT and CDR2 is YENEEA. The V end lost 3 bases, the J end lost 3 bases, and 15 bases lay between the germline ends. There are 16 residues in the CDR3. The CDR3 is CASSFYSAGGGNTIYF. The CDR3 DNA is TGTGCCAGCAGCTTTTATTCCGCCGGTGGTGGAAACACCATATATTTT.

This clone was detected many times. CDR3 amino acids: CASSSTDPYEQYF. Written as DNA, the CDR3 is TGTGCCAGCAGCTCAACGGACCCCTACGAGCAGTACTTC. This rearrangement joins TRBV11-2 to TRBJ2-7, with D unclear. This CDR3 is built from 13 residues. Germline V gives CDR1 SGHAT, CDR2 FQNNGV. Trimming shortened V by 4 bases and J by 2 bases, and 9 bases separated the two germline ends.

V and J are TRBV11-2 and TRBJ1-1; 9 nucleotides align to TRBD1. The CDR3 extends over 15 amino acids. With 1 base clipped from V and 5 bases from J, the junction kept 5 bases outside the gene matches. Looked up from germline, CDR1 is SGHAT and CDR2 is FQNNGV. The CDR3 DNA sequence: TGTGCCAGCAGCTTAGTGGACAGGGGTAGGACTGAAGCTTTCTTT. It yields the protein CASSLVDRGRTEAFF.

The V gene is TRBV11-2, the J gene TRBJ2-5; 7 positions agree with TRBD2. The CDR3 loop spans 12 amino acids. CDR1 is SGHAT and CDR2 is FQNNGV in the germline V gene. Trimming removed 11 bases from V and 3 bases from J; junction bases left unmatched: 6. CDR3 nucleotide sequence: TGTGCCGGGCGGGAGAATGAAGAGACCCAGTACTTC. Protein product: CAGRENEETQYF.

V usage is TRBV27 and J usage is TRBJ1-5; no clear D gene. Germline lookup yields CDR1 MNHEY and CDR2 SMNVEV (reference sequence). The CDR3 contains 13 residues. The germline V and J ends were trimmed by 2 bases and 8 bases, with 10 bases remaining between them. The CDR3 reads CASSLGPWEPQHF. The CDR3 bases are TGTGCCAGCAGTTTAGGGCCGTGGGAGCCCCAGCATTTT.

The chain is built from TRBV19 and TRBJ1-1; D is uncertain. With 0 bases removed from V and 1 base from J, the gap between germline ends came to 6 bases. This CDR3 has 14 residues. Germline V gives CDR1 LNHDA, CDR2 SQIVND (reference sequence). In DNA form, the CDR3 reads TGTGCCAGTAGTATAGACTGGCGGAACACTGAAGCTTTCTTT. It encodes CASSIDWRNTEAFF.